The clone carrying this T cell receptor beta chain was detected many times. This sample's TCRbeta library carried unique molecular identifier barcodes. TCRdb independently ran MiXCR on the PCR reads; one entry per CDR3 protein. The profile shows over 150,000 distinct CDR3 sequences, around 10% of them singletons. Trimming took 1 base from V and 3 from J, leaving 10 bases between them. The CDR3 is 14 residues long. The sample belongs to a study of T-cell reconstitution after alpha-beta-depleted transplantation in children. The material was PBMCs, obtained before TCRalphabeta/CD19-depleted stem cell transplant. V usage is TRBV12-3 or TRBV12-4 and J usage is TRBJ2-7; D unresolved. This TCR derives from a boy aged 2-15 years with acute myeloid leukemia, due to receive a stem cell transplant. CDR3 region: CASSLGHNFYEQYV. The CDR3, as DNA: TGTGCCAGCAGTTTAGGACACAACTTCTACGAGCAGTACGTC.